The rows below give T cell receptor beta chains drawn from one sample of a study of T cell responses to AZD1222 COVID-19 vaccine. Assay: immunoSEQ multiplex PCR; the TCRdb copy retains only in-frame clones and omits some. The sample carries under 300,000 clones, 80% to 95% recorded once. The sequencing here drew on peripheral blood, taken on day 0 of AZD1222 vaccination. The receptors stem from an adult in good health. Both conserved end residues are part of each CDR3. A D gene is named only where the DNA matches it firmly. Size values are once, few and many counts, or a class for expanded clones, and some rows have none.

TRBJ1-4	.	TRBV3-1/TRBV3-2	.	CASSQDPGGEKLFF	TGTGCCAGCAGCCAAGACCCGGGTGGGGAAAAACTGTTTTTT
TRBJ2-1	TRBD2	TRBV11-2	.	CASSGTGTSNYNEQFF	TGTGCCAGCAGCGGGACCGGGACTAGCAACTACAATGAGCAGTTCTTC
TRBJ1-1	.	TRBV12-3/TRBV12-4	.	CASTPNPNTEAFF	TGTGCCAGCACCCCGAACCCTAACACTGAAGCTTTCTTT
TRBJ1-2	.	TRBV6-5	.	CASSTSPHGYTF	TGTGCCAGCAGTACCTCGCCCCATGGCTACACCTTC
TRBJ2-1	TRBD2	TRBV23-1	.	CASSAPPGGMQFF	TGCGCCAGCAGCGCCCCCCCCGGGGGGATGCAGTTCTTC
TRBJ2-5	.	TRBV5-1	.	CASSIGDLAKETQYF	TGCGCCAGCAGCATTGGGGACTTGGCGAAAGAGACCCAGTACTTC
TRBJ1-5	.	TRBV2	once	CASTRQSGSQPQHF	TGTGCCTCAACCCGACAGTCGGGGAGTCAGCCCCAGCATTTT
TRBJ1-3	.	TRBV5-5	.	CASSLTGPGNTIYF	TGTGCCAGCAGCTTAACAGGGCCTGGAAACACCATATATTTT
TRBJ2-2	TRBD1	TRBV7-7	.	CASTLLPGTANTGELFF	TGTGCTAGCACACTCCTCCCCGGGACAGCAAACACCGGGGAGCTGTTTTTT
TRBJ1-2	.	TRBV27	.	CASSFQGVRGYTF	TGTGCCAGCAGTTTTCAAGGGGTTCGGGGCTACACCTTC
TRBJ2-3	.	TRBV28	.	CASSFGDLSTDTQYF	TGTGCCAGCAGTTTCGGGGACCTAAGCACAGATACGCAGTATTTT
TRBJ1-3	TRBD1	TRBV12-5	.	CASGLWTGANSGNTIYF	TGTGCTAGTGGTTTGTGGACAGGGGCCAACTCTGGAAACACCATATATTTT
TRBJ2-7	.	TRBV11-3	.	CASSPAVDSYEQYF	TGTGCCAGCAGCCCAGCGGTAGACTCCTACGAGCAGTACTTC
TRBJ1-2	.	TRBV5-8	.	CASSPRPTGGYTF	TGTGCCAGCAGCCCTCGGCCTACCGGTGGCTACACCTTC
TRBJ2-5	.	TRBV19	.	CASAGALQETQYF	TGTGCCAGCGCGGGGGCACTTCAAGAGACCCAGTACTTC
TRBJ2-2	.	TRBV5-4	.	CASSTTPSGGGELFF	TGTGCCAGCAGCACAACCCCGAGCGGAGGCGGGGAGCTGTTTTTT
TRBJ1-3	.	TRBV7-6	.	CASSPSPSNPTGNTIYF	TGTGCCAGCAGCCCCAGCCCCTCTAACCCCACTGGAAACACCATATATTTT
TRBJ1-1	.	TRBV3-1/TRBV3-2	.	CASSQEQGGLRAFF	TGTGCCAGCAGCCAAGAGCAAGGGGGTCTTAGAGCTTTCTTT
TRBJ1-2	TRBD1	TRBV28	.	CASSLLTGTGYGYTF	TGTGCCAGCAGTTTATTAACCGGGACAGGCTATGGCTACACCTTC
TRBJ2-5	TRBD2	TRBV5-4	.	CASSLGSGSRETQYF	TGTGCCAGCAGCTTAGGTAGCGGGAGTAGAGAGACCCAGTACTTC
TRBJ1-4	.	TRBV27	.	CASSGRGWATNEKLFF	TGTGCCAGCAGTGGGAGAGGGTGGGCAACTAATGAAAAACTGTTTTTT
TRBJ1-2	TRBD1	TRBV24-1	.	CATKPGQGYSGGYTF	TGTGCCACCAAGCCGGGACAGGGATATTCGGGCGGCTACACCTTC